The clone carrying this T cell receptor (beta chain) was detected only a few times. Sequencing used immunoSEQ multiplex PCR; TCRdb keeps in-frame clones, though not all of them. The sample lists about 1 million clones, roughly 75% seen once, with approximately 1.5% in the top ten. This entry is derived from a study of shared clonotypes between healthy human individuals. The wider study: The donor group consisted of two women and a few men, aged 18 to 49.

CDR3 length: 14 residues. The germline V gene encodes CDR1 SGHRS and CDR2 YFSETQ. V trimming: 2 bases; J trimming: 6 bases; junction bases outside the gene matches: 8. Sequencing was performed on memory CD4+ T cells sorted from blood. Sample subset: CD45RA-negative fraction. The V gene is TRBV5-1, the J gene TRBJ2-7; 7 bases fit TRBD1. The receptor was derived from a man between 18 and 29 years old in good health. The CDR3 here is CASSFDRVGAEQYF. The CDR3 coding sequence is TGCGCCAGCAGCTTCGACAGGGTAGGAGCCGAGCAGTACTTC.